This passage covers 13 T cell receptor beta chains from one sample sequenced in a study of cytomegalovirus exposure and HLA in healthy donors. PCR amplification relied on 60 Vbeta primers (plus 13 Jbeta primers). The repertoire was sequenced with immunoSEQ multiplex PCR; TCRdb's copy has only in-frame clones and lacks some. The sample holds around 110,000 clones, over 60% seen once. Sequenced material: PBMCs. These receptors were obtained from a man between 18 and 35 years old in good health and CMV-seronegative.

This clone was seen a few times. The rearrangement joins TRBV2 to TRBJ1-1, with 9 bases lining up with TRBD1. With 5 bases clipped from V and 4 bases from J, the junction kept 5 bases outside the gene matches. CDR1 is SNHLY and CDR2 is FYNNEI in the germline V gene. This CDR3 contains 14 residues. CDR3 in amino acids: CASSPGTGSTEAFF. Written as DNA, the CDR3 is TGTGCCAGCAGTCCCGGGACAGGGAGCACTGAAGCTTTCTTT.

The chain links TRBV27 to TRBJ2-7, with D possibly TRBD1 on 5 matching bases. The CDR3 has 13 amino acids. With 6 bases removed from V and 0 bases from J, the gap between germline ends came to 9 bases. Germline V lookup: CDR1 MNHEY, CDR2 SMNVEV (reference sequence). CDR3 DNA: TGTGCCAGCAGGATGCAGGGCTCCTACGAGCAGTACTTC. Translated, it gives CASRMQGSYEQYF.

CDR3 nucleotide sequence: TGCAGTGCTAGTGGCGGGGAGACCCAGTACTTC. Its translation is CSASGGETQYF. The chain couples TRBV20-1 to TRBJ2-5; tentatively, D is TRBD2 (5 bases). The CDR3 contains 11 residues. The germline V and J ends were trimmed by 3 bases and 5 bases, with 7 bases remaining between them. Germline V CDR1 and CDR2: DFQATT, SNEGSKA (reference sequence).

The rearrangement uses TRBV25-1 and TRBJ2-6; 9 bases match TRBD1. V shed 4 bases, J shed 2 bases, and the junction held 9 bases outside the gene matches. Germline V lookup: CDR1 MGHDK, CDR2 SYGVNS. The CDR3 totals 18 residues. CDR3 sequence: CASSAPTGGGAGANVLTF. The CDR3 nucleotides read TGTGCCAGCAGTGCCCCGACAGGGGGGGGAGCTGGGGCCAACGTCCTGACTTTC.

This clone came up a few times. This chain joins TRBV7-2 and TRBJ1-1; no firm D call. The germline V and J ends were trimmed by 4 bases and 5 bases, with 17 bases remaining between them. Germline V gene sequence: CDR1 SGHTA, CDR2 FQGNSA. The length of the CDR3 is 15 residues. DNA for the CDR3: TGTGCCAGCAGCTACTATAGGTACCGGGGTACTGAAGCTTTCTTT. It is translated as CASSYYRYRGTEAFF.

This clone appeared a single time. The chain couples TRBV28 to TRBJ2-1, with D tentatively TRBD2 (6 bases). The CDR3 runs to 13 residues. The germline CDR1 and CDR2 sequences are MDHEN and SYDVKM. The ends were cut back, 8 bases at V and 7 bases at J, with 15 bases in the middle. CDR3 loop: CASRPGGVNEQFF. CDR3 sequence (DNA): TGTGCCAGCCGTCCCGGGGGTGTGAATGAGCAGTTCTTC.

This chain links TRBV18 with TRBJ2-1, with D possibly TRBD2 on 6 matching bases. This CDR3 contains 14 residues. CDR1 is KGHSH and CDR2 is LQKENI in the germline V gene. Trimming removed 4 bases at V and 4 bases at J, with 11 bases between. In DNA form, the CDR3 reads TGTGCCAGCTCACGATCGGGGGATTACAATGAGCAGTTCTTC. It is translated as CASSRSGDYNEQFF.

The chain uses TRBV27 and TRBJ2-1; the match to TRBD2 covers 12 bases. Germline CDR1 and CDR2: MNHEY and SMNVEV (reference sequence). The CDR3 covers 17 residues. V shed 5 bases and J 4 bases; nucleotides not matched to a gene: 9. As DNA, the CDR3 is TGTGCCAGCAGTCGCAGACTAGCGGGAGCATCATACAATGAGCAGTTCTTC. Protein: CASSRRLAGASYNEQFF.

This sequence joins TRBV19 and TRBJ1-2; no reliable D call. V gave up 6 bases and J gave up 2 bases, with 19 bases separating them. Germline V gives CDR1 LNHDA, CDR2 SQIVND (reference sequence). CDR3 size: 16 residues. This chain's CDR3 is CASSVLKSRRNYGYTF. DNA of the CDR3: TGTGCCAGTAGCGTGCTCAAAAGCAGGAGGAACTATGGCTACACCTTC.

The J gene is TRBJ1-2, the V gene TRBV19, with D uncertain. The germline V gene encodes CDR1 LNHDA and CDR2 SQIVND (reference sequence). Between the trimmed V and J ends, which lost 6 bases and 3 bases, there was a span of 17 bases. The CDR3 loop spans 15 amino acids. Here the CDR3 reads CASRMEASSDYGYTF. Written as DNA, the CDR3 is TGTGCCAGTAGGATGGAGGCCTCTTCGGACTATGGCTACACCTTC.

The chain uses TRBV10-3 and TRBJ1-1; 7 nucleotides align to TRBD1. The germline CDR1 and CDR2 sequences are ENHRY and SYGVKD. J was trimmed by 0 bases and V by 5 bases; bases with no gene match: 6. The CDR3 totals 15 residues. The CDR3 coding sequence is TGTGCCATCAGTCCTAGGACAGGCATGAACACTGAAGCTTTCTTT. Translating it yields CAISPRTGMNTEAFF.

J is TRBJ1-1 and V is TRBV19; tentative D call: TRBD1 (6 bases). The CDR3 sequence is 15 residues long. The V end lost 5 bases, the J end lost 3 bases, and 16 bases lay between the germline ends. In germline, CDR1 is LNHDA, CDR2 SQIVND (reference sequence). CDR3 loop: CASSPTDRLDTEAFF. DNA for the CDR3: TGTGCCAGTAGTCCTACGGACAGACTGGACACTGAAGCTTTCTTT. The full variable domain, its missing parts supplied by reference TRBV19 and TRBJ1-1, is DGGITQSPKYLFRKEGQNVTLSCEQNLNHDAMYWYRQDPGQGLRLIYYSQIVNDFQKGDIAEGYSVSREKKESFPLTVTSAQKNPTAFYLCASSPTDRLDTEAFFGQGTRLTVV.

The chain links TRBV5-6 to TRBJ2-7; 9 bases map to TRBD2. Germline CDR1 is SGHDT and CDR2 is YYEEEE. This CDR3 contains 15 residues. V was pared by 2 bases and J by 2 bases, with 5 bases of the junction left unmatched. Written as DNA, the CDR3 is TGTGCCAGCAGCTTCGCACTAGCGGGCGCCTACGAGCAGTACTTC. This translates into CASSFALAGAYEQYF.